This record looks at one T cell receptor (beta chain) sequence and its context. Clones were sequenced by immunoSEQ multiplex PCR, and TCRdb holds only the in-frame ones, with some missing. The sample contains under 400,000 clones, approximately 89% of which appear only once. The data were obtained in a study of blood T cell repertoires in COVID-19. Across the whole study: PBMCs, B-cell-depleted T cells, or T cells provided the cDNA or gDNA that made up the material.

The V gene lost 7 bases and the J gene lost 3 bases, with 12 bases spanning the gap. The CDR3 runs to 14 residues. The V gene's germline CDR1 is KGHDR and CDR2 SFDVKD. The TCR sequence derives from a woman in her twenties or thirties with COVID-19, enrolled during active disease. Sequenced input: peripheral blood. V usage is TRBV24-1 and J usage is TRBJ2-1; a weak D match, TRBD1 (6 bases). CDR3 sequence: CATSAWTDYNEQFF. CDR3 DNA sequence: TGTGCCACCAGCGCCTGGACAGACTACAATGAGCAGTTCTTC.